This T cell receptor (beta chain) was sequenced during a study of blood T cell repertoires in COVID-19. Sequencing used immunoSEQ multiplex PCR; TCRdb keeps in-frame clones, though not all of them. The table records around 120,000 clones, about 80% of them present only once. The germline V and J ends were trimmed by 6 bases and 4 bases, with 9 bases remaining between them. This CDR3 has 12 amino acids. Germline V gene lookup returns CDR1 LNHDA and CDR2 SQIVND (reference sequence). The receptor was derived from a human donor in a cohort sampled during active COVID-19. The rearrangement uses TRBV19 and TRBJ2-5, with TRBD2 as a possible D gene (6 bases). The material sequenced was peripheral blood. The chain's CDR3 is CASRQAGETQYF. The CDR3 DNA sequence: TGTGCCAGTAGGCAAGCGGGAGAGACCCAGTACTTC.